The clone carrying this T cell receptor beta chain occurred once. This sample was included in a study of blood T cell repertoires in COVID-19. Study details: From the United States, Italy and Spain came samples of acute and convalescent COVID-19.

Sequencing used immunoSEQ multiplex PCR; TCRdb keeps in-frame clones, though not all of them. The sample includes more than 45,000 clones, over 80% seen only once; the top ten take approximately 8.4%. The clonotype was recovered from an elderly man in a cohort sampled during active COVID-19. Sequenced input: peripheral blood.

This CDR3 reads CASSQTSNEQYF. The CDR3, as DNA: TGCGCCAGCAGCCAGACTAGTAACGAGCAGTACTTC. V gene TRBV5-1 combines with J gene TRBJ2-7; possibly TRBD2 for D (6 bases). This CDR3 has 12 residues. The germline V and J ends were trimmed by 4 bases and 5 bases, with 10 bases remaining between them. Germline V gene data show CDR1 as SGHRS and CDR2 as YFSETQ.